What follows are 27 T cell receptor beta chains derived from one specimen sequenced in a study of blood T cell repertoires in COVID-19. The repertoire was sequenced with immunoSEQ multiplex PCR; TCRdb's copy has only in-frame clones and lacks some. The sample lists just under 350,000 clones; around four fifths were seen once. The sequenced sample was peripheral blood. These TCRs come from a man aged 25 to 45 with active or convalescent COVID-19.

This clone has a single count. This chain joins TRBV29-1 and TRBJ1-5, with 12 bases matching TRBD1. CDR1 and CDR2 (germline): SQVTM, ANQGSEA. The CDR3 covers 14 residues. V dropped 6 bases and J dropped 8; count of bases not matched to a gene: 8. The CDR3 region is CSVGTGGRDKPQHF. The CDR3 DNA reads as TGCAGCGTGGGGACAGGGGGCCGGGATAAGCCCCAGCATTTT.

This clone has a handful of counts. The chain carries TRBV7-9 and TRBJ2-2, with 11 bases fitting TRBD2. V lost 2 bases, J lost 2 bases, and 7 bases stayed unmatched. In germline, CDR1 is SEHNR, CDR2 FQNEAQ (reference sequence). The CDR3 extends over 18 amino acids. CDR3 in DNA: TGTGCCAGCAGCTTATATTGGGGACTAGCGGCCAACACCGGGGAGCTGTTTTTT. It codes for CASSLYWGLAANTGELFF.

For the CDR3, the DNA is TGTGCCTGGAGTCCGTCCCGGGACAGGGTTGATGAGCAGTTCTTC. Protein product: CAWSPSRDRVDEQFF. J is TRBJ2-1 and V is TRBV30, with 9 bases identical to TRBD1. In germline, CDR1 is GTSNPN, CDR2 SVGIG (reference sequence). The CDR3 is 15 residues long. J was trimmed by 8 bases and V by 2 bases; bases with no gene match: 10.

The chain joins TRBV5-1 to TRBJ2-1; 7 nucleotides match TRBD2. With 4 bases clipped from V and 7 bases from J, the junction kept 8 bases outside the gene matches. CDR1 and CDR2 (germline): SGHRS, YFSETQ. The CDR3 loop spans 14 amino acids. The CDR3: CASSRTGTTNEQFF. The CDR3 DNA reads as TGCGCCAGCAGCCGGACCGGGACTACGAATGAGCAGTTCTTC. The full variable domain, rest sourced from reference TRBV5-1 and TRBJ2-1, is KAGVTQTPRYLIKTRGQQVTLSCSPISGHRSVSWYQQTPGQGLQFLFEYFSETQRNKGNFPGRFSGRQFSNSRSEMNVSTLELGDSALYLCASSRTGTTNEQFFGPGTRLTVL.

The rearrangement links TRBV18 to TRBJ2-3; D perhaps matches TRBD2 (6 bases). Trimming removed 6 bases at V and 0 bases at J, with 13 bases between. The CDR3 is made up of 15 amino acids. In germline, CDR1 is KGHSH, CDR2 LQKENI. Here the CDR3 reads CASSLVEGSTDTQYF. DNA of the CDR3: TGTGCCAGCTCGCTGGTGGAGGGTAGCACAGATACGCAGTATTTT.

V usage is TRBV7-3 and J usage is TRBJ2-2; TRBD2 aligns across 12 bases. V lost 0 bases, J lost 4 bases, and 6 bases stayed unmatched. Germline V gives CDR1 SGHTA, CDR2 FQGTGA. The CDR3 is 18 residues long. The CDR3 region has the DNA TGTGCCAGCAGCTTAACTGGACTAGCGGGAAGCCCCACCGGGGAGCTGTTTTTT. Its translation is CASSLTGLAGSPTGELFF.

V and J are TRBV5-1 and TRBJ2-1; the D gene is possibly TRBD2 (6 bases). CDR3 size: 13 residues. Germline-derived CDR1 and CDR2 are SGHRS and YFSETQ. The germline V and J ends were trimmed by 0 bases and 10 bases, with 11 bases remaining between them. The CDR3 coding sequence is TGCGCCAGCAGCTTGGCGGGAGTTCCCGAGCAGTTCTTC. As protein: CASSLAGVPEQFF.

This chain uses TRBV19 with TRBJ2-7; 10 bases agree with TRBD2. Germline CDR1 is LNHDA and CDR2 is SQIVND (reference sequence). This CDR3 spans 15 amino acids. V shed 4 bases, J shed 5 bases, and the junction held 8 bases outside the gene matches. Here the CDR3 DNA reads TGTGCCAGTAGTACTTCCGGGACTAGCGTCCACGAGCAGTACTTC. Translating it yields CASSTSGTSVHEQYF.

In this sample, this clone turned up once. As DNA, the CDR3 is TGTGCCAGCAGCGAGATGAAGACAGGGGTGATCACTGAAGCTTTCTTT. It translates to CASSEMKTGVITEAFF. V and J are TRBV7-9 and TRBJ1-1; the match to TRBD1 covers 8 bases. V was pared by 5 bases and J by 4 bases, with 12 bases of the junction left unmatched. Germline values: CDR1 SEHNR, CDR2 FQNEAQ (reference sequence). The CDR3 sequence is 16 residues long.

This clone was observed a handful of times. The chain is built from TRBV5-5 and TRBJ1-1; TRBD1 matches 9 bases. With 2 bases clipped from V and 5 bases from J, the junction kept 4 bases outside the gene matches. Germline values: CDR1 SGHKS, CDR2 YYEKEE (reference sequence). The CDR3 contains 14 residues. The CDR3 protein is CASSFTGGRTEAFF. CDR3 DNA sequence: TGTGCCAGCAGCTTTACAGGGGGCCGAACTGAAGCTTTCTTT.

The rearrangement joins TRBV29-1 to TRBJ2-5; D possibly corresponds to TRBD2 (5 bases). The germline V and J ends were trimmed by 3 bases and 3 bases, with 8 bases remaining between them. This CDR3 has 12 residues. CDR1 is SQVTM, CDR2 ANQGSEA, per germline. The CDR3 region has the DNA TGCAGCGTTGAGGCGGGTAAAGAGACCCAGTACTTC. Protein product: CSVEAGKETQYF.

The chain combines TRBV30 with TRBJ2-2; 7 nucleotides line up with TRBD1. The CDR3 length is 15 residues. Trimming removed 4 bases from V and 3 bases from J; junction bases left unmatched: 8. CDR1 GTSNPN and CDR2 SVGIG come from the germline V gene (reference sequence). The CDR3 DNA is TGTGCCTGGACCGTGAGGGACAGATACACCGGGGAGCTGTTTTTT. It codes for CAWTVRDRYTGELFF. Looking up the rest from reference TRBV30 and TRBJ2-2 gives the full variable domain: SQTIHQWPATLVQPVGSPLSLECTVEGTSNPNLYWYRQAAGRGLQLLFYSVGIGQISSEVPQNLSASRPQDRQFILSSKKLLLSDSGFYLCAWTVRDRYTGELFFGEGSRLTVL.

The V gene is TRBV4-3, the J gene TRBJ1-3, with a weak D call TRBD1 (5 bases). The CDR3 sequence is 17 residues long. CDR1 is LGHNA, CDR2 YSLEER, per germline. The ends were cut back, 0 bases at V and 0 bases at J, with 12 bases in the middle. The CDR3 protein is CASSQDGQGLSGNTIYF. The CDR3 DNA follows: TGCGCCAGCAGCCAAGACGGCCAGGGACTCTCTGGAAACACCATATATTTT.

The chain employs TRBV24-1 and TRBJ2-1; D gene unclear. The germline V and J ends were trimmed by 8 bases and 1 base, with 8 bases remaining between them. This CDR3 comprises 13 residues. Germline V gene data show CDR1 as KGHDR and CDR2 as SFDVKD. The DNA for the CDR3 is TGTGCCACCACAGACTCTTCCTACAATGAGCAGTTCTTC. Protein product: CATTDSSYNEQFF.

In its sample, this clone was seen once. The rearrangement joins TRBV6-2 or TRBV6-3 to TRBJ2-5; no clear D gene. Germline CDR1 reads MNHEY; CDR2 reads SVGEGT. V was pared by 2 bases and J by 8 bases, with 9 bases between. CDR3 length: 12 amino acids. The CDR3 DNA reads as TGTGCCAGCAGTTACGGCTGGGCTACCCAGTACTTC. Its translation: CASSYGWATQYF.

V usage is TRBV5-1 and J usage is TRBJ2-5; 9 nucleotides align to TRBD2. Germline CDR1 is SGHRS and CDR2 is YFSETQ. V was clipped by 2 bases and J by 0 bases; unmatched bases: 5. The CDR3 is 16 residues long. For the CDR3, the DNA is TGCGCCAGCAGCTTTAGCGCTAGCGGGAACCAAGAGACCCAGTACTTC. Amino acids: CASSFSASGNQETQYF. The full variable domain, rest sourced from reference TRBV5-1 and TRBJ2-5, is KAGVTQTPRYLIKTRGQQVTLSCSPISGHRSVSWYQQTPGQGLQFLFEYFSETQRNKGNFPGRFSGRQFSNSRSEMNVSTLELGDSALYLCASSFSASGNQETQYFGPGTRLLVL.

In this sample, this clone turned up a few times. V gene TRBV4-3 combines with J gene TRBJ2-2, with D possibly TRBD2 on 5 matching bases. This CDR3 is 15 amino acids long. Trimming cost V 3 bases and J 5 bases, with 13 bases left between them. The germline V gene encodes CDR1 LGHNA and CDR2 YSLEER. The CDR3 bases are TGCGCCAGCAGCCAGTCTCTTCTAGCAACCGGGGAGCTGTTTTTT. This gives the protein CASSQSLLATGELFF.

This sequence joins TRBV24-1 and TRBJ1-5, with D uncertain. CDR3 length equals 13 residues. Trimming cost V 1 base and J 11 bases, with 11 bases left between them. In germline, CDR1 is KGHDR, CDR2 SFDVKD. The CDR3, as DNA: TGTGCCACCAGTGATTTTGAGTCGCGGTCCCAGCATTTT. Encoded protein: CATSDFESRSQHF.

This clone was counted a few times. This rearrangement joins TRBV12-5 to TRBJ2-2; the match to TRBD2 covers 14 bases. Germline V gives CDR1 LGHNT, CDR2 FRNRAP. Trimming removed 6 bases from V and 7 bases from J; junction bases left unmatched: 4. The CDR3 extends over 15 amino acids. The CDR3 DNA sequence: TGTGCTAGTGGAACGGGACTAGCGGGGGACGGGGAGCTGTTTTTT. Protein: CASGTGLAGDGELFF. Drawing the rest from reference TRBV12-5 and TRBJ2-2, the complete variable domain is DARVTQTPRHKVTEMGQEVTMRCQPILGHNTVFWYRQTMMQGLELLAYFRNRAPLDDSGMPKDRFSAEMPDATLATLKIQPSEPRDSAVYFCASGTGLAGDGELFFGEGSRLTVL.

The J gene is TRBJ2-4, the V gene TRBV30, with 7 bases identical to TRBD1. V shed 5 bases and J 1 base; nucleotides not matched to a gene: 5. Germline loops: CDR1 GTSNPN, CDR2 SVGIG (reference sequence). The CDR3 covers 14 residues. DNA of the CDR3: TGTGCCTGGGCCGGGACAGCCGCCAAAAACATTCAGTACTTC. It is translated as CAWAGTAAKNIQYF.

The rearrangement uses TRBV4-1 and TRBJ1-2; 8 bases align to TRBD1. Germline V lookup: CDR1 MGHRA, CDR2 YSYEKL. This CDR3 is 16 amino acids long. The ends lost 4 bases at V and 0 bases at J; junction bases unmatched: 7. CDR3 nucleotides: TGCGCCAGCAGCCGCGGACAGGGCAGACCTAACTATGGCTACACCTTC. Translation: CASSRGQGRPNYGYTF.

The V gene is TRBV11-2, the J gene TRBJ2-5; D perhaps matches TRBD2 (5 bases). Trimming removed 5 bases from V and 2 bases from J, with 12 bases in between. CDR1 and CDR2 from the germline V gene are SGHAT and FQNNGV. The CDR3 is 14 amino acids. The CDR3 region is CASSPPREQETQYF. CDR3 sequence (DNA): TGTGCCAGCAGCCCCCCGAGGGAACAAGAGACCCAGTACTTC.

CDR3 protein: CATSDWAGRGSYNEQFF. CDR3 coding DNA: TGTGCCACCAGTGATTGGGCGGGGAGGGGCTCCTACAATGAGCAGTTCTTC. V is TRBV24-1 and J is TRBJ2-1, with TRBD2 matching over 7 bases. Germline V gene sequence: CDR1 KGHDR, CDR2 SFDVKD. The CDR3 runs to 17 residues. V gave up 2 bases and J gave up 0 bases; unmatched junction bases: 6.

The chain employs TRBV21-1 and TRBJ2-1; TRBD2, as called in the table, went unchecked against the DNA. TRBV21-1 represents a pseudogene. CDR3 length: 20 amino acids. CDR3 amino acids: CASSPTDGLAGGQAYNEQFF. The CDR3 DNA sequence: TGTGCCAGCAGCCCGACGGATGGGCTAGCGGGGGGTCAGGCCTACAATGAGCAGTTCTTC.

This clone was seen more than once but under ten times. The chain couples TRBV5-4 to TRBJ2-3, with TRBD2 identical over 7 bases. Germline assignment: CDR1 SGHNT and CDR2 YYREEE (reference sequence). This CDR3 is 15 amino acids long. The ends lost 4 bases at V and 4 bases at J; junction bases unmatched: 9. The CDR3 DNA reads as TGTGCCAGCAGCGTGGGGAGGGTAGGAGCAGATACGCAGTATTTT. Its protein product is CASSVGRVGADTQYF.

This chain connects TRBV15 to TRBJ2-1, with 9 bases identical to TRBD2. CDR1 is LNHNV, CDR2 YYDKDF, per germline (reference sequence). Losses at the gene ends were 3 bases for V and 8 bases for J; bases not matched to a gene: 5. CDR3 length: 14 residues. CDR3 sequence: CATSRTSGVHEQFF. The DNA of the CDR3 is TGTGCCACCAGCAGGACTAGCGGTGTCCATGAGCAGTTCTTC.

This rearrangement joins TRBV28 to TRBJ1-6; 11 nucleotides agree with TRBD1. This CDR3 is 15 amino acids long. The germline V gene encodes CDR1 MDHEN and CDR2 SYDVKM. With V trimmed by 6 bases and J by 8 bases, 6 bases remained unmatched. In DNA, the CDR3 is TGTGCCAGCAGAGAACCGGGACAGGGGGATTCACCCCTCCACTTT. Its protein product is CASREPGQGDSPLHF.